This entry lists 7 T cell receptor beta chains sequenced from one sample in a study of vaccination and CD4 T cells after COVID-19. Their cognate antigens are unknown. Cultured CD4+ T cell DNA was sequenced using the Oncomine TCR Beta short-read assay. CD4+ T cells were cultured, and genomic DNA was extracted from them. Using its own MiXCR run on the PCR reads, TCRdb lists one record per CDR3 protein. The sample records approximately 11,000 distinct CDR3 sequences, about 30% being singletons. Treatment: approximately 11-day PBMC culture with coronavirus spike peptide pools or control peptides (ViraFEST assay). The collection of CD4+ T cells from the unexposed donor took place before the COVID-19 pandemic (2011-2018). The sequenced material came from CD4+ T cells from blood, cultured in vitro. All receptors derive from a human donor in good health.

This clonotype turned up a few times. This chain joins TRBV28 and TRBJ2-1, with D uncertain. The CDR3 has 13 residues. V was trimmed by 6 bases and J by 0 bases, leaving 6 bases between them. Germline assignment: CDR1 MDHEN and CDR2 SYDVKM. CDR3 amino acids: CASRELSYNEQFF. The CDR3 DNA is TGTGCCAGCAGGGAACTCTCCTACAATGAGCAGTTCTTC.

Comment on this clonotype: Germline and junction disagree at one end, which may indicate a read error. The genes are TRBV4-1 and TRBJ1-2; D possibly corresponds to TRBD1 (5 bases). The CDR3 spans 13 residues. The germline CDR1 and CDR2 sequences are MGHRA and YSYEKL. CDR3 DNA: TGCGCCAGCAGCCAAGGGACATTCGGTGGCTGCACCTTC. Residues: CASSQGTFGGCTF.

The chain is built from TRBV18 and TRBJ1-1; D not resolved. From germline, CDR1 is KGHSH and CDR2 LQKENI. V shed 4 bases and J shed 1 base, with 7 bases lying between them. The CDR3 covers 13 residues. The CDR3 sequence is CASSLQPNTEAFF. The CDR3 nucleotides are TGTGCCAGCTCACTCCAGCCGAACACTGAAGCTTTCTTT.

This sequence joins TRBV19 and TRBJ1-5, with D perhaps matching TRBD1 (5 bases). Trimming removed 3 bases from V and 0 bases from J, with 24 bases in between. This CDR3 is built from 20 residues. CDR1 and CDR2 (germline): LNHDA, SQIVND (reference sequence). CDR3 sequence: CASSMYLEGRWAYSNQPQHF. The DNA for the CDR3 is TGTGCCAGTAGTATGTATTTGGAGGGACGGTGGGCCTATAGCAATCAGCCCCAGCATTTT.

CDR3 sequence (DNA): TGTGCCAGCAGCTCGTACCAAGAGACCCAGTACTTC. Protein product: CASSSYQETQYF. The J gene is TRBJ2-5, the V gene TRBV7-2; D gene uncertain. The V gene lost 4 bases and the J gene lost 0 bases, with 3 bases spanning the gap. CDR3 size: 12 residues. CDR1 and CDR2 (germline): SGHTA, FQGNSA.

The chain is built from TRBV7-6 and TRBJ2-1; D gene unclear. The V gene's germline CDR1 is SGHVS and CDR2 FNYEAQ. Trimming left V 2 bases short and J 6 bases short, with 14 bases between. The CDR3 length is 15 residues. CDR3 DNA sequence: TGTGCCAGCAGCTTACAACTCGTCCCCAGCAATGAGCAGTTCTTC. Translation gives CASSLQLVPSNEQFF. The variable domain in full, completed from reference TRBV7-6 and TRBJ2-1, reads GAGVSQSPRYKVTKRGQDVALRCDPISGHVSLYWYRQALGQGPEFLTYFNYEAQQDKSGLPNDRFSAERPEGSISTLTIQRTEQRDSAMYRCASSLQLVPSNEQFFGPGTRLTVL.

Only a few counts were recorded for this clonotype. The V call is TRBV7-2, the J call TRBJ2-7, with D uncertain. The CDR3 is 14 residues long. In germline, CDR1 is SGHTA, CDR2 FQGNSA. The germline V and J ends were trimmed by 6 bases and 1 base, with 13 bases remaining between them. DNA of the CDR3: TGTGCCAGCAGTCTTGCCTCAAGGTCCTACGAGCAGTACTTC. Encoded protein: CASSLASRSYEQYF.